The 22 T cell receptor beta chains below all came from one sample that was sequenced in a study of control samples from healthy donors and cancer patients (dated by TCRdb to about 2020). Libraries were constructed by the immunoSEQ multiplex PCR assay. Entries here come from immuneACCESS through TCRdb and include only in-frame sequences with V and J called. Some clones fail to appear in such tables; in the studies checked, an unresolved V gene covers under half of the shortfall, and the cause of the remainder is unknown. The sample includes approximately 150,000 clones, with around 90% observed a single time. The ten largest clones add up to 2% to 2.5% of the sample. Sequencing was done on a sample of blood. The receptor source for this set is a woman aged 40 to 50 in good health.

This chain connects TRBV10-2 to TRBJ2-4; possibly TRBD1 for D (6 bases). This CDR3 contains 14 residues. The V end was cut by 5 bases, the J end by 3 bases, with 11 bases between. Germline V CDR1 and CDR2: WSHSY, SAAADI. The CDR3 loop reads CASSLQGIKNIQYF. CDR3 coding DNA: TGCGCCAGCAGTTTACAGGGTATCAAAAACATTCAGTACTTC.

A few counts support this clone. The chain is built from TRBV13 and TRBJ2-1; D is tentatively TRBD1 or TRBD2 (5 bases each). The CDR3 runs to 12 residues. With 5 bases removed from V and 9 bases from J, the gap between germline ends came to 11 bases. In germline, CDR1 is PRHDT, CDR2 FYEKMQ (reference sequence). The CDR3 nucleotides are TGTGCCAGCAGCGGCCGGGACGTTGAGCAGTTCTTC. This encodes CASSGRDVEQFF. Full variable domain (remainder filled in from reference TRBV13 and TRBJ2-1): AAGVIQSPRHLIKEKRETATLKCYPIPRHDTVYWYQQGPGQDPQFLISFYEKMQSDKGSIPDRFSAQQFSDYHSELNMSSLELGDSALYFCASSGRDVEQFFGPGTRLTVL.

This clone was detected only once. This chain uses TRBV5-1 with TRBJ1-1, with TRBD1 as a possible D gene (5 bases). Germline lookup yields CDR1 SGHRS and CDR2 YFSETQ. V gave up 4 bases and J gave up 8 bases, with 18 bases separating them. CDR3 size: 14 residues. The CDR3 sequence: CASSDPGTGVEAFF. The CDR3 nucleotides read TGCGCCAGCAGCGATCCGGGAACAGGTGTCGAAGCTTTCTTT.

This chain joins TRBV5-1 and TRBJ2-3; 11 bases map to TRBD2. There are 18 residues in the CDR3. The V gene end was trimmed by 0 bases and the J gene end by 0 bases; junction bases not matched to a gene: 6. Germline V gene data show CDR1 as SGHRS and CDR2 as YFSETQ. The CDR3 nucleotides are TGCGCCAGCAGCTTGGGTGCTAGCGGGGGGCAGAGCACAGATACGCAGTATTTT. Protein: CASSLGASGGQSTDTQYF.

The chain has TRBV28 and TRBJ1-2; maybe TRBD1 (5 bases). The length of the CDR3 is 11 residues. Per germline, CDR1 MDHEN and CDR2 SYDVKM. The V end was cut by 3 bases, the J end by 8 bases, with 7 bases between. CDR3 sequence reads: CASSFRGGYTF. The DNA for the CDR3 is TGTGCCAGCAGTTTTAGGGGAGGCTACACCTTC.

The V gene is TRBV25-1, the J gene TRBJ2-3; D unclear. V lost 0 bases to trimming and J lost 1 base, with 5 bases between them. The CDR3 has 14 residues. Germline-derived CDR1 and CDR2 are MGHDK and SYGVNS. CDR3 residues: CASSEYRGTDTQYF. For the CDR3, the DNA is TGTGCCAGCAGTGAATATAGAGGCACAGATACGCAGTATTTT.

V and J are TRBV2 and TRBJ1-5; the D gene is possibly TRBD1 (5 bases). V gave up 10 bases and J gave up 0 bases, with 7 bases separating them. This CDR3 is 12 amino acids long. Germline loops: CDR1 SNHLY, CDR2 FYNNEI. The CDR3 sequence: CAMGGSNQPQHF. For the CDR3, the DNA is TGTGCCATGGGGGGTAGCAATCAGCCCCAGCATTTT.

The chain combines TRBV6-4 with TRBJ2-7; tentative D call: TRBD1 (6 bases). V was trimmed by 10 bases and J by 2 bases, leaving 21 bases between them. Per the germline V gene, CDR1 is MRHNA and CDR2 is SNTAGT. The CDR3 is 15 residues long. In DNA form, the CDR3 reads TGTGCCAACCCAAGCCGGGACATATTTCCCTACGAGCAGTACTTC. Its protein is CANPSRDIFPYEQYF.

The rearrangement uses TRBV25-1 and TRBJ2-1, with unresolved D. Germline CDR1 is MGHDK and CDR2 is SYGVNS. This CDR3 region has 11 residues. V was trimmed by 2 bases and J by 6 bases, leaving 2 bases between them. The CDR3 DNA reads as TGTGCCAGCAGTGAAGGCAATGAGCAGTTCTTC. Its translation: CASSEGNEQFF.

J is TRBJ1-1 and V is TRBV14, with D tentatively TRBD1 (5 bases). Trimming took 4 bases from V and 0 from J, leaving 6 bases between them. Looked up from germline, CDR1 is SGHDN and CDR2 is FVKESK. The CDR3 contains 13 residues. The CDR3 region is CASSPRVNTEAFF. The CDR3 region has the DNA TGTGCCAGCAGCCCCAGGGTGAACACTGAAGCTTTCTTT. Complete variable domain (other parts from reference TRBV14 and TRBJ1-1): EAGVTQFPSHSVIEKGQTVTLRCDPISGHDNLYWYRRVMGKEIKFLLHFVKESKQDESGMPNNRFLAERTGGTYSTLKVQPAELEDSGVYFCASSPRVNTEAFFGQGTRLTVV.

V gene TRBV7-3 combines with J gene TRBJ2-1; a weak D match, TRBD2 (7 bases). The CDR3 is 15 amino acids. V lost 2 bases to trimming and J lost 2 bases, with 10 bases between them. Germline values: CDR1 SGHTA, CDR2 FQGTGA. The CDR3 spells CASSLAGAPYNEQFF. CDR3 nucleotides: TGTGCCAGCAGCTTAGCGGGGGCTCCCTACAATGAGCAGTTCTTC.

The rearrangement uses TRBV28 and TRBJ2-6, with D perhaps assigned TRBD1 or TRBD2 (6 bases each). The CDR3 runs 17 residues. CDR1 MDHEN and CDR2 SYDVKM come from the germline V gene. Trimming shortened V by 6 bases and J by 5 bases, and 20 bases separated the two germline ends. The CDR3 protein is CASRLGGFDLRANVLTF. The CDR3 region has the DNA TGTGCCAGCAGGCTCGGGGGCTTCGACTTGAGGGCCAACGTCCTGACTTTC.

V and J are TRBV9 and TRBJ2-5; D perhaps matches TRBD2 (6 bases). The ends were cut back, 7 bases at V and 5 bases at J, with 15 bases in the middle. The CDR3 runs 13 residues. CDR1 is SGDLS and CDR2 is YYNGEE in the germline V gene. CDR3 coding DNA: TGTGCCAGCGGTCGAGGGAGCGGGGAGACCCAGTACTTC. Translating gives CASGRGSGETQYF. The variable domain in full, completed from reference TRBV9 and TRBJ2-5, reads DSGVTQTPKHLITATGQRVTLRCSPRSGDLSVYWYQQSLDQGLQFLIQYYNGEERAKGNILERFSAQQFPDLHSELNLSSLELGDSALYFCASGRGSGETQYFGPGTRLLVL.

V and J are TRBV3-1 (or the pseudogene TRBV3-2) and TRBJ2-3; D ambiguous. CDR1 is LGHDT, CDR2 YNNKEL, per germline (reference sequence). CDR3 length: 11 amino acids. Trimming cost V 6 bases and J 2 bases, with 3 bases left between them. CDR3 amino acids: CASSHTDTQYF. CDR3 coding DNA: TGTGCCAGCAGTCACACAGATACGCAGTATTTT.

The chain is built from TRBV7-8 and TRBJ2-2; D gene ambiguous. This CDR3 is 14 amino acids long. The germline V and J ends were trimmed by 7 bases and 4 bases, with 13 bases remaining between them. The germline gives CDR1 SGHVS, CDR2 FQNEAQ. The CDR3 loop is CASNFGLGTGELFF. DNA for the CDR3: TGTGCCAGCAACTTTGGGTTGGGCACCGGGGAGCTGTTTTTT.

The genes are TRBV10-3 and TRBJ1-1, with D perhaps TRBD1 (5 bases). V shed 0 bases and J shed 5 bases, with 13 bases lying between them. Germline-derived CDR1 and CDR2 are ENHRY and SYGVKD. The length of the CDR3 is 15 residues. The CDR3 reads CAISESGRRNTEAFF. DNA for the CDR3: TGTGCCATCAGTGAGTCGGGGCGCAGGAATACTGAAGCTTTCTTT.

This clone was picked up one time. The J gene is TRBJ1-1, the V gene TRBV11-1, with a possible D match to TRBD1 (6 bases). The CDR3 sequence is 15 residues long. The V gene's germline CDR1 is SGHAT and CDR2 FQDESV (reference sequence). The V end was cut by 7 bases, the J end by 2 bases, with 17 bases between. The CDR3 spells CASTTAGAINTEAFF. Here the CDR3 DNA reads TGTGCCAGCACAACCGCGGGGGCTATTAACACTGAAGCTTTCTTT.

The chain has TRBV19 and TRBJ1-5; TRBD1 might be the D (5 bases). Trimming shortened V by 4 bases and J by 0 bases, and 13 bases separated the two germline ends. CDR1 is LNHDA and CDR2 is SQIVND in the germline V gene (reference sequence). This CDR3 region has 16 residues. The CDR3 spells CASSTGTTYSNQPQHF. DNA of the CDR3: TGTGCCAGTAGTACCGGGACGACTTATAGCAATCAGCCCCAGCATTTT.

The chain recombines TRBV5-4 with TRBJ2-1; a weak D match, TRBD2 (7 bases). The CDR3 contains 16 residues. The V and J ends lost 3 bases and 10 bases respectively, with 23 bases between them. In germline, CDR1 is SGHNT, CDR2 YYREEE (reference sequence). For the CDR3, the DNA is TGTGCCAGCAGCTCGCGGACTGGGGGCGGGGGTCGAGAGCAGTTCTTC. Translation gives CASSSRTGGGGREQFF. Using reference TRBV5-4 and TRBJ2-1 for the parts outside the CDR3, the full variable domain is ETGVTQSPTHLIKTRGQQVTLRCSSQSGHNTVSWYQQALGQGPQFIFQYYREEENGRGNFPPRFSGLQFPNYSSELNVNALELDDSALYLCASSSRTGGGGREQFFGPGTRLTVL.

This chain links TRBV25-1 with TRBJ1-1; D remains ambiguous. There are 15 residues in the CDR3. V lost 3 bases, J lost 2 bases, and 13 bases lay in between. The germline V gene has CDR1 MGHDK and CDR2 SYGVNS. CDR3 sequence (DNA): TGTGCCAGCAGTGATCGGGGTCGGGGTAACACTGAAGCTTTCTTT. It specifies CASSDRGRGNTEAFF.

This chain uses TRBV6-6 with TRBJ2-7; possible D gene TRBD1, 5 bases. In germline, CDR1 is MNHNY, CDR2 SVGAGI (reference sequence). The V end was cut by 7 bases, the J end by 6 bases, with 16 bases between. The CDR3 is 13 amino acids. The CDR3 DNA sequence: TGTGCCAGCACAATACAGGTTACCGTCGAGCAGTACTTC. It is translated as CASTIQVTVEQYF.

The genes are TRBV9 and TRBJ1-2; 7 bases agree with TRBD1. The junction had 5 bases not matched to a gene; V was cut back by 1 base and J by 2 bases. The length of the CDR3 is 15 residues. The V gene's germline CDR1 is SGDLS and CDR2 YYNGEE. For the CDR3, the DNA is TGTGCCAGCAGCGTAACAGGACAGGCCAACTATGGCTACACCTTC. Translated, it gives CASSVTGQANYGYTF.